One and the same sample provided the 15 T cell receptor beta chains below, sequenced in a study of T-cell memory formation after mild COVID-19. One entry per CDR3 protein, called by TCRdb with MiXCR from the 5' RACE reads. Of about 560,000 distinct CDR3 sequences detected, less than 25% appear once; the ten largest clones hold approximately 8%. Material for sequencing was PBMCs or a T cell subset sorted from them (not recorded which). These receptors were collected from an adult woman who had mild COVID-19 (a few samples of this study predate the infection). Cell type and time point are not known.

This sequence joins TRBV24-1 and TRBJ2-7, with a weak D call TRBD2 (6 bases). Trimming removed 4 bases from V and 2 bases from J, with 14 bases in between. The CDR3 sequence is 15 residues long. CDR1 is KGHDR and CDR2 is SFDVKD in the germline V gene. CDR3 residues: CATSEGGISAYEQYF. In nucleotides, the CDR3 is TGTGCCACCAGTGAGGGGGGAATATCCGCCTACGAGCAGTACTTC.

This clonotype turned up a few times. V is TRBV6-4 and J is TRBJ2-1; TRBD2 is a possible D gene (7 bases). Germline V lookup: CDR1 MRHNA, CDR2 SNTAGT. Trimming removed 6 bases from V and 8 bases from J, with 17 bases in between. The CDR3 runs to 14 residues. The CDR3: CASRGGGGSDEQFF. CDR3 sequence (DNA): TGTGCCAGCAGGGGAGGGGGGGGCAGCGATGAGCAGTTCTTC.

This clonotype was detected a few times. This chain links TRBV12-3 or TRBV12-4 with TRBJ1-5, with TRBD1 as a possible D gene (5 bases). Deletions cut 4 bases from V and 1 base from J, with 20 bases between. This CDR3 contains 18 residues. For the CDR3, the DNA is TGTGCCAGCAGTTCCCTCCGGGACCGAGACCTAAGCAATCAGCCCCAGCATTTT. It specifies CASSSLRDRDLSNQPQHF.

The chain uses TRBV24-1 and TRBJ2-3; 9 nucleotides agree with TRBD1. CDR1 and CDR2 (germline): KGHDR, SFDVKD. The CDR3 runs 18 residues. J lost 2 bases, V lost 3 bases, and 11 bases had no gene match. The CDR3 nucleotides are TGTGCCACCAGTGATCTCCCCGGGACAGGGTCCATCACAGATACGCAGTATTTT. It translates to CATSDLPGTGSITDTQYF.

The sample holds a few counts of this clonotype. The chain has TRBV6-6 and TRBJ1-5, with D maybe TRBD1 (6 bases). This CDR3 has 16 amino acids. Germline loops: CDR1 MNHNY, CDR2 SVGAGI (reference sequence). V lost 0 bases, J lost 5 bases, and 14 bases lay in between. CDR3 in DNA: TGTGCCAGCAGTTACTCGAGTAGGGGGAGTTATCAGCCCCAGCATTTT. It is translated as CASSYSSRGSYQPQHF.

This clonotype has more than one count but fewer than ten. The chain employs TRBV29-1 and TRBJ2-4; D gene unclear. CDR3 length: 12 residues. Germline V gives CDR1 SQVTM, CDR2 ANQGSEA. Trimming stripped 7 bases from V and 6 bases from J, with 13 bases between. The CDR3 loop reads CSALGSINIQYF. The CDR3 DNA reads as TGCAGCGCCCTAGGATCTATAAACATTCAGTACTTC.

The chain carries TRBV12-3 or TRBV12-4 and TRBJ2-7; 7 bases fit TRBD1. V lost 6 bases, J lost 3 bases, and 8 bases stayed unmatched. The CDR3 sequence is 14 residues long. CDR3 bases: TGTGCCAGCAGCCTGGGACAGTGGGGCTACGAGCAGTACTTC. Translating gives CASSLGQWGYEQYF.

This chain uses TRBV6-6 with TRBJ2-5, with 9 nucleotides matching TRBD2. CDR1 and CDR2 from the germline V gene are MNHNY and SVGAGI (reference sequence). The CDR3 is 19 amino acids. Unmatched junction bases numbered 22, after V lost 6 bases and J lost 5 bases. As DNA, the CDR3 is TGTGCCAGCAGCCTAGATTTTCGGCGGGGGGGCATAGTTTCGGAGACCCAGTACTTC. This encodes CASSLDFRRGGIVSETQYF.

The chain carries TRBV7-2 and TRBJ2-5; 10 bases are a match to TRBD1. The V segment lost 5 bases and the J segment 2 bases; nucleotides outside the gene matches: 8. The germline CDR1 and CDR2 sequences are SGHTA and FQGNSA. The length of the CDR3 is 16 residues. The CDR3 is CASSDAGQGIQETQYF. As DNA, the CDR3 is TGTGCCAGCAGCGACGCGGGACAGGGGATACAAGAGACCCAGTACTTC.

This chain uses TRBV6-2 or TRBV6-3 with TRBJ2-1; perhaps TRBD1 as D (6 bases). The CDR3 runs 16 residues. Germline CDR1 and CDR2: MNHEY and SVGEGT. With 7 bases removed from V and 4 bases from J, the gap between germline ends came to 20 bases. CDR3 in amino acids: CASNSFRGDSYNEQFF. The CDR3, as DNA: TGTGCCAGCAATTCGTTCAGGGGAGACTCTTACAATGAGCAGTTCTTC.

This rearrangement joins TRBV10-3 to TRBJ1-1, with 7 bases that match TRBD1. The CDR3 has 15 residues. Trimming cost V 3 bases and J 0 bases; bases outside gene matches: 4. CDR1 is ENHRY and CDR2 is SYGVKD in the germline V gene. The CDR3 DNA reads as TGTGCCATCAGTGAAATGACAGGGTTGAACACTGAAGCTTTCTTT. Translation: CAISEMTGLNTEAFF.

This chain connects TRBV24-1 to TRBJ2-1, with 7 bases that match TRBD2. V dropped 7 bases and J dropped 2; count of bases not matched to a gene: 4. The CDR3 consists of 14 residues. Looked up from germline, CDR1 is KGHDR and CDR2 is SFDVKD. CDR3 DNA: TGTGCCACCAGGGGGGACTATCCCTACAATGAGCAGTTCTTC. It is translated as CATRGDYPYNEQFF.

This clonotype came up once. The chain links TRBV19 to TRBJ1-5; TRBD1 is a possible D gene (6 bases). CDR1 is LNHDA, CDR2 SQIVND, per germline (reference sequence). The CDR3 runs to 15 residues. Between the trimmed V and J ends, which lost 3 bases and 2 bases, there was a span of 11 bases. CDR3 residues: CASSIQGSGNQPQHF. The CDR3 DNA reads TGTGCCAGTAGTATTCAGGGGTCGGGCAATCAGCCCCAGCATTTT.

The chain is built from TRBV4-2 and TRBJ2-1, with a possible D match to TRBD2 (6 bases). The CDR3 spans 15 residues. CDR1 is LGHNA and CDR2 is YNFKEQ in the germline V gene. Trimming removed 5 bases at V and 12 bases at J, with 23 bases between. As DNA, the CDR3 is TGTGCCAGCAGCAAAGGAAGGGGCCCGGGGGTAGTGCAGTTCTTC. Encoded protein: CASSKGRGPGVVQFF.

The rearrangement uses TRBV4-1 and TRBJ2-1; TRBD2 might be the D (5 bases). CDR3 length: 14 amino acids. V lost 3 bases and J 13 bases, leaving 19 bases between the germline ends. Germline V gives CDR1 MGHRA, CDR2 YSYEKL. The CDR3 nucleotides read TGCGCCAGCAGCCATGGGATTAGCCGGGGAGACCAGTTCTTC. Encoded protein: CASSHGISRGDQFF.